One sample yielded the 26 T cell receptor beta chains listed below, sequenced in a study of shared clonotypes between healthy human individuals. Here immunoSEQ multiplex PCR was the method, and the copy in TCRdb shows in-frame clones only, minus some. The sample yields millions of clones, 90% to 95% seen once. Material: naive CD4+ T cells from PBMCs. The subset denotes: CD45RA+ positively selected. All receptors derive from a man aged 18 to 35 in good health. Some clones in this sample may be carry-over from other donors' samples.

On this clone: Other DNA sequences in this specimen translate into the identical CDR3. The chain combines TRBV5-1 with TRBJ2-5; D may be TRBD2 (6 bases). This CDR3 is 13 amino acids long. The V end lost 0 bases, the J end lost 7 bases, and 10 bases lay between the germline ends. From germline, CDR1 is SGHRS and CDR2 YFSETQ. The CDR3 is CASSLGPGGTQYF. CDR3 coding DNA: TGCGCCAGCAGCTTGGGTCCCGGGGGGACCCAGTACTTC.

The V call is TRBV6-1, the J call TRBJ2-2; D is possibly TRBD2 (6 bases). The CDR3 covers 17 residues. Deletions cut 0 bases from V and 0 bases from J, with 11 bases between. The germline V gene has CDR1 MNHNS and CDR2 SASEGT. In DNA, the CDR3 is TGTGCCAGCAGTGAAGCGGCGGGGCTCGCGAACACCGGGGAGCTGTTTTTT. It is translated as CASSEAAGLANTGELFF.

V and J are TRBV18 and TRBJ2-7, with unresolved D. From germline, CDR1 is KGHSH and CDR2 LQKENI. The V gene lost 2 bases and the J gene lost 4 bases, with 12 bases spanning the gap. The CDR3 spans 14 residues. The CDR3 coding sequence is TGTGCCAGCTCACCAATTGGTGGAGCATACGAGCAGTACTTC. As protein: CASSPIGGAYEQYF.

V usage is TRBV9 and J usage is TRBJ2-6; TRBD2 might be the D (5 bases). This CDR3 contains 19 residues. The germline CDR1 and CDR2 sequences are SGDLS and YYNGEE. Trimming left V 0 bases short and J 0 bases short, with 16 bases between. CDR3 protein: CASSVGPDSDNSGANVLTF. In DNA, the CDR3 is TGTGCCAGCAGCGTAGGGCCTGATAGCGACAACTCTGGGGCCAACGTCCTGACTTTC.

This rearrangement joins TRBV9 to TRBJ2-5, with a possible D match to TRBD2 (6 bases). This CDR3 region has 14 residues. V dropped 0 bases and J dropped 5 bases, with 11 bases sitting between them. Germline loops: CDR1 SGDLS, CDR2 YYNGEE. DNA for the CDR3: TGTGCCAGCAGCGTAGCCCTAGCGCCGGAGACCCAGTACTTC. As protein: CASSVALAPETQYF. The variable domain in full, completed from reference TRBV9 and TRBJ2-5, reads DSGVTQTPKHLITATGQRVTLRCSPRSGDLSVYWYQQSLDQGLQFLIQYYNGEERAKGNILERFSAQQFPDLHSELNLSSLELGDSALYFCASSVALAPETQYFGPGTRLLVL.

This chain joins TRBV5-1 and TRBJ1-1, with D unresolved. This CDR3 spans 15 amino acids. CDR1 and CDR2 (germline): SGHRS, YFSETQ. V was cut by 5 bases and J by 2 bases, with 16 bases left in between. The CDR3 loop reads CASRPAISTNTEAFF. In nucleotides, the CDR3 is TGCGCCAGCAGGCCTGCGATCTCCACCAACACTGAAGCTTTCTTT.

This chain uses TRBV7-2 with TRBJ2-5; TRBD2 matches at 7 bases. Per the germline V gene, CDR1 is SGHTA and CDR2 is FQGNSA. V shed 5 bases and J 0 bases; nucleotides not matched to a gene: 9. The CDR3 runs 16 residues. The chain's CDR3 is CASSPAASGYQETQYF. In DNA form, the CDR3 reads TGTGCCAGCAGCCCCGCGGCTAGCGGATACCAAGAGACCCAGTACTTC. The whole variable domain, filled in from reference TRBV7-2 and TRBJ2-5, reads GAGVSQSPSNKVTEKGKDVELRCDPISGHTALYWYRQSLGQGLEFLIYFQGNSAPDKSGLPSDRFSAERTGGSVSTLTIQRTQQEDSAVYLCASSPAASGYQETQYFGPGTRLLVL.

The chain employs TRBV5-5 and TRBJ2-2; D not certain. V was shortened by 1 base and J by 1 base, with 11 bases between the two germline ends. This CDR3 contains 16 residues. Germline V gene lookup returns CDR1 SGHKS and CDR2 YYEKEE (reference sequence). Here the CDR3 reads CASSLLGTMNTGELFF. The CDR3 bases are TGTGCCAGCAGCTTGCTTGGAACTATGAACACCGGGGAGCTGTTTTTT.

In its sample, this clone was seen once. This chain's CDR3 is CASSSLGGRYIQYF. As DNA, the CDR3 is TGTGCCAGCAGCTCCCTAGGGGGCAGGTACATTCAGTACTTC. The rearrangement uses TRBV28 and TRBJ2-4, with 7 bases aligning to TRBD1. V trimming: 6 bases; J trimming: 8 bases; junction bases outside the gene matches: 10. The CDR3 extends over 14 amino acids. Germline assignment: CDR1 MDHEN and CDR2 SYDVKM.

This clone was recorded once. The rearrangement joins TRBV2 to TRBJ1-2, with a tentative D call TRBD1 (5 bases). CDR1 and CDR2 (germline): SNHLY, FYNNEI. Trimming cost V 3 bases and J 3 bases, with 8 bases left between them. This CDR3 is 13 amino acids long. CDR3 coding DNA: TGTGCCAGCAGTGAGGACACCTACTATGGCTACACCTTC. It yields the protein CASSEDTYYGYTF.

Points on this clone: This same CDR3 is encoded by further DNA sequences in the sample. The chain carries TRBV7-3 and TRBJ2-1, with TRBD2 matching 10 bases. The germline CDR1 and CDR2 sequences are SGHTA and FQGTGA. The CDR3 extends over 14 amino acids. The V segment lost 3 bases and the J segment 5 bases; nucleotides outside the gene matches: 1. CDR3 residues: CASSLGLANNEQFF. DNA of the CDR3: TGTGCCAGCAGCTTGGGACTAGCGAACAATGAGCAGTTCTTC.

The chain combines TRBV11-2 with TRBJ2-5; a weak D match, TRBD2 (5 bases). The CDR3 extends over 15 amino acids. V dropped 5 bases and J dropped 1 base, with 14 bases sitting between them. The germline gives CDR1 SGHAT, CDR2 FQNNGV. CDR3 in amino acids: CASSGNGRSQETQYF. The CDR3 nucleotides read TGTGCCAGCAGCGGAAATGGGAGATCCCAAGAGACCCAGTACTTC.

The V and J genes are TRBV27 and TRBJ2-1, with TRBD2 identical over 8 bases. This CDR3 spans 17 amino acids. The germline CDR1 and CDR2 sequences are MNHEY and SMNVEV (reference sequence). Germline trimming cut 1 base from V and 5 bases from J; bases unmatched to any gene: 10. In DNA form, the CDR3 reads TGTGCCAGCAGTTTATGGGCTCGGGAGGGCCCCCACAATGAGCAGTTCTTC. It codes for CASSLWAREGPHNEQFF.

Details on this clone: Additional DNA sequences in this sample encode the identical CDR3. The rearrangement links TRBV27 to TRBJ2-7, with D perhaps matching TRBD1 (5 bases). The germline V gene has CDR1 MNHEY and CDR2 SMNVEV (reference sequence). CDR3 length: 11 residues. The V end lost 2 bases, the J end lost 7 bases, and 6 bases lay between the germline ends. For the CDR3, the DNA is TGTGCCAGCAGTTTAAGGGGTGAGCAGTACTTC. This translates into CASSLRGEQYF.

This rearrangement joins TRBV28 to TRBJ2-7, with 8 bases matching TRBD1. The germline gives CDR1 MDHEN, CDR2 SYDVKM. Trimming cost V 6 bases and J 2 bases; bases outside gene matches: 12. There are 16 residues in the CDR3. In DNA form, the CDR3 reads TGTGCCAGCAGCCCCCCCTGGACAGGGAGCCCCTACGAGCAGTACTTC. Translated: CASSPPWTGSPYEQYF.

The genes are TRBV2 and TRBJ1-1, with 7 bases fitting TRBD1. The CDR3 loop spans 14 amino acids. The V and J ends lost 7 bases and 2 bases, in that order; junction bases with no gene match: 7. From germline, CDR1 is SNHLY and CDR2 FYNNEI. The CDR3 here is CASTWAGGNTEAFF. The CDR3, as DNA: TGTGCCAGCACGTGGGCAGGGGGAAACACTGAAGCTTTCTTT.

Details on this clone: In the same sample, other DNA sequences code for this CDR3. V and J are TRBV11-3 and TRBJ2-7; D unresolved. Germline assignment: CDR1 SGHNT and CDR2 YENEEA. This CDR3 comprises 13 residues. The V end was cut by 5 bases, the J end by 3 bases, with 11 bases between. The CDR3 sequence: CASSPPNSYEQYF. The CDR3 bases are TGTGCCAGCAGCCCCCCCAACAGCTACGAGCAGTACTTC.

The gene calls are TRBV7-9 and TRBJ2-7; 7 bases fit TRBD2. Germline V gene data show CDR1 as SEHNR and CDR2 as FQNEAQ (reference sequence). The CDR3 loop spans 16 amino acids. The ends lost 7 bases at V and 4 bases at J; junction bases unmatched: 16. The CDR3: CASTASRAGEVYEQYF. The CDR3 DNA is TGTGCCAGCACCGCTTCCCGGGCGGGAGAGGTTTACGAGCAGTACTTC.

The CDR3 DNA reads as TGTGCCAGCAGCCAAGGACAGGGGGCTTCGACAGATACGCAGTATTTT. Its translation: CASSQGQGASTDTQYF. V usage is TRBV4-2 and J usage is TRBJ2-3; 10 nucleotides line up with TRBD1. From germline, CDR1 is LGHNA and CDR2 YNFKEQ. Trimming cost V 1 base and J 3 bases; bases outside gene matches: 4. The length of the CDR3 is 16 residues.

This chain links TRBV6-6 with TRBJ1-2; 8 bases are shared with TRBD1. The V segment lost 5 bases and the J segment 8 bases; nucleotides outside the gene matches: 7. This CDR3 contains 13 residues. Looked up from germline, CDR1 is MNHNY and CDR2 is SVGAGI (reference sequence). CDR3 amino acids: CASSPDRARGYTF. CDR3 nucleotides: TGTGCCAGCAGTCCGGACAGGGCGAGGGGCTACACCTTC.

J is TRBJ1-2 and V is TRBV6-5; D possibly corresponds to TRBD1 (5 bases). This CDR3 contains 14 residues. The V and J ends lost 2 bases and 4 bases respectively, with 11 bases between them. Germline values: CDR1 MNHEY, CDR2 SVGAGI. In nucleotides, the CDR3 is TGTGCCAGCAGTTACATCGGGGCTGGCTATGGCTACACCTTC. Encoded protein: CASSYIGAGYGYTF.

The CDR3 sequence is CSGTGGAGYTF. CDR3 nucleotide sequence: TGCAGTGGTACAGGGGGCGCAGGCTACACCTTC. V is TRBV20-1 and J is TRBJ1-2; 9 bases line up with TRBD1. V lost 7 bases to trimming and J lost 8 bases; unmatched junction nucleotides: 5. Looked up from germline, CDR1 is DFQATT and CDR2 is SNEGSKA (reference sequence). The CDR3 runs to 11 residues.

This chain's CDR3 is CASSPSGIPSYNEQFF. Here the CDR3 DNA reads TGCGCCAGCAGTCCTAGCGGGATACCCTCCTACAATGAGCAGTTCTTC. The rearrangement uses TRBV5-1 and TRBJ2-1, with 9 positions matching TRBD2. The germline V gene has CDR1 SGHRS and CDR2 YFSETQ. With 5 bases clipped from V and 0 bases from J, the junction kept 6 bases outside the gene matches. The CDR3 is 16 residues long.

V usage is TRBV7-9 and J usage is TRBJ2-3, with 8 bases aligning to TRBD1. The CDR3 loop spans 15 amino acids. Germline V lookup: CDR1 SEHNR, CDR2 FQNEAQ (reference sequence). Germline trimming cut 5 bases from V and 6 bases from J; bases unmatched to any gene: 10. The CDR3 coding sequence is TGTGCCAGCAGCCGAATGACAGGGGCGTTCGATACGCAGTATTTT. It translates to CASSRMTGAFDTQYF.

Remarks on this clone: Distinct nucleotide sequences in the sample also encode this CDR3. The gene calls are TRBV5-1 and TRBJ2-5, with 10 bases lining up with TRBD1. Germline values: CDR1 SGHRS, CDR2 YFSETQ. This CDR3 region has 14 residues. Trimming removed 3 bases from V and 5 bases from J; junction bases left unmatched: 4. The CDR3 protein is CASSSWTGGETQYF. CDR3 DNA sequence: TGCGCCAGCAGCTCCTGGACAGGGGGGGAGACCCAGTACTTC.

This chain connects TRBV28 to TRBJ2-7; no reliable D call. CDR1 and CDR2 (germline): MDHEN, SYDVKM. The CDR3 spans 12 residues. The V gene lost 5 bases and the J gene lost 3 bases, with 8 bases spanning the gap. In nucleotides, the CDR3 is TGTGCCAGCAGTCCCTTTAGCTACGAGCAGTACTTC. It specifies CASSPFSYEQYF.